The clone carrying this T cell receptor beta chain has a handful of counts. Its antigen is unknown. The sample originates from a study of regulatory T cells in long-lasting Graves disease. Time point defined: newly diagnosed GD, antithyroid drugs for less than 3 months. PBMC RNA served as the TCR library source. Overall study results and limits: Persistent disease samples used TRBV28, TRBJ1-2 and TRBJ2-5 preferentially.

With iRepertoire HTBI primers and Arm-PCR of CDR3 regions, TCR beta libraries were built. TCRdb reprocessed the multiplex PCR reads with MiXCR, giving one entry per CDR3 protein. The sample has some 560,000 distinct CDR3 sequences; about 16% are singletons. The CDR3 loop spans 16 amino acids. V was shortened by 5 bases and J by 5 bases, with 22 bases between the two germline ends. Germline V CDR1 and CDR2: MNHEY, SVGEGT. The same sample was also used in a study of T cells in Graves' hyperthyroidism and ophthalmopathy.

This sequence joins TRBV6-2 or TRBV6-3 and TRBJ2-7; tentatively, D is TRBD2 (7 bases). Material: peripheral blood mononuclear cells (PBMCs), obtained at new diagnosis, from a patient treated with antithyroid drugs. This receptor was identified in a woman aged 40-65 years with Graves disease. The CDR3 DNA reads TGTGCCAGCAGTCCAAGGGAGGGGGTAATTAGAAACGAGCAGTACTTC. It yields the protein CASSPREGVIRNEQYF.